Presented here are 4 T cell receptor beta chains from one specimen sequenced in a study of blood T cells in healthy people across ages. With a J-beta primer mix and a sample-barcoded 5' primer, a second PCR ran roughly 6 to 11 cycles. TCRdb fed the 5' RACE reads into MiXCR, producing one record per CDR3 protein. The sample contains approximately 1.5 million distinct CDR3 sequences, approximately 43% of which appear only once. The sequenced sample was blood. The receptors originated from a woman between 18 and 29 years old in good health.

This clonotype turned up a few times. The chain joins TRBV12-3 or TRBV12-4 to TRBJ2-7; TRBD1 or TRBD2 may be the D gene (5 bases each). The CDR3 has 15 residues. Trimming cost V 6 bases and J 6 bases, with 21 bases left between them. The CDR3 nucleotides are TGTGCCAGCAGCTCCCCCATCGACGGGGCGGTCGAGCAGTACTTC. Residues: CASSSPIDGAVEQYF.

This clonotype showed up just once. The gene calls are TRBV5-1 and TRBJ2-3; 7 bases agree with TRBD2. Losses at the gene ends were 6 bases for V and 0 bases for J; bases not matched to a gene: 10. The CDR3 covers 16 residues. Germline V gene lookup returns CDR1 SGHRS and CDR2 YFSETQ. The CDR3 sequence is CASTLRGGASTDTQYF. CDR3 DNA sequence: TGCGCCAGCACCTTACGCGGGGGAGCTAGCACAGATACGCAGTATTTT. The variable domain in full, with the rest retrieved from reference TRBV5-1 and TRBJ2-3, is KAGVTQTPRYLIKTRGQQVTLSCSPISGHRSVSWYQQTPGQGLQFLFEYFSETQRNKGNFPGRFSGRQFSNSRSEMNVSTLELGDSALYLCASTLRGGASTDTQYFGPGTRLTVL.

The genes are TRBV5-4 and TRBJ2-3; D gene unclear. CDR1 is SGHNT and CDR2 is YYREEE in the germline V gene (reference sequence). V lost 0 bases and J 0 bases, leaving 8 bases between the germline ends. There are 15 residues in the CDR3. The CDR3 nucleotides read TGTGCCAGCAGCTTGGATACCACTAGCACAGATACGCAGTATTTT. Translated, it gives CASSLDTTSTDTQYF.

Comment on this clonotype: A junction boundary mismatches the germline segment, possibly from a read error. This sequence joins TRBV7-9 and TRBJ2-5; D is undetermined. This CDR3 comprises 15 residues. The V gene's germline CDR1 is SEHNR and CDR2 FQNEAQ (reference sequence). The CDR3 DNA reads as TGTGCCAGCAGCTTAGCGATCAGGACGGAAGAGGCCCAGTACTTC. Encoded protein: CASSLAIRTEEAQYF. Complete variable domain (other parts from reference TRBV7-9 and TRBJ2-5): DTGVSQNPRHKITKRGQNVTFRCDPISEHNRLYWYRQTLGQGPEFLTYFQNEAQLEKSRLLSDRFSAERPKGSFSTLEIQRTEQGDSAMYLCASSLAIRTEEAQYFGPGTRLLVL.